This T cell receptor (beta chain) was sequenced during a study of blood T cell repertoires in COVID-19. Original handling: Amplified reference gene primers provided the basis for estimating nucleated cell counts. The method was immunoSEQ multiplex PCR; TCRdb's version includes in-frame clones alone and lacks a portion of them. V and J calls and clone size are as listed in that table; D and trimming were resolved from the DNA. Here the sample spans around 480,000 clones, approximately 90% being singletons. Enrollment of patients from Seattle took place during active infection, with longitudinal follow-up. The length of the CDR3 is 14 residues. The V gene lost 7 bases and the J gene lost 0 bases, with 10 bases spanning the gap. From germline, CDR1 is MNHEY and CDR2 SVGAGI.

The sequencing input was peripheral blood. The sequence was obtained from a woman aged 45-65 years with COVID-19, enrolled during active disease. This chain uses TRBV6-5 with TRBJ1-3; D remains ambiguous. DNA for the CDR3: TGTGCCAGCAACAGTCTGAGCTCTGGAAACACCATATATTTT. This codes for CASNSLSSGNTIYF.